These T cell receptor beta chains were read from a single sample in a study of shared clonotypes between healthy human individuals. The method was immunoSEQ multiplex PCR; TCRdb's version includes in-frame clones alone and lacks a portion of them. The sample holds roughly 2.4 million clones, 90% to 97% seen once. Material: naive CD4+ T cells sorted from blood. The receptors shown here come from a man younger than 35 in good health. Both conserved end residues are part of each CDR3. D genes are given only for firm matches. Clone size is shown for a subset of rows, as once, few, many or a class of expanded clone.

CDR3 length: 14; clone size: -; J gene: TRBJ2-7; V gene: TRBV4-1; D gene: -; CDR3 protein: CASRRGAGSYEQYF; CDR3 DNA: TGCGCCAGCAGGCGGGGTGCGGGTTCCTACGAGCAGTACTTC
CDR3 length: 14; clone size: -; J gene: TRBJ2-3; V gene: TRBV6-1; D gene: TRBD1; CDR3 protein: CASSSWTGVDTQYF; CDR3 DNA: TGTGCCAGCAGCTCCTGGACAGGGGTAGATACGCAGTATTTT
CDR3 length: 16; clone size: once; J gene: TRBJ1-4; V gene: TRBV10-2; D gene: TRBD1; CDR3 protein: CASSEPSYRGHEKLFF; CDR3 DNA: TGCGCCAGCAGTGAGCCAAGCTACAGGGGGCATGAAAAACTGTTTTTT
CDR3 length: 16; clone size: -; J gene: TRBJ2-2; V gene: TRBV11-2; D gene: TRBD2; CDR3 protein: CASSALAGVGTGELFF; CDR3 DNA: TGTGCCAGCAGCGCCCTAGCGGGAGTCGGGACCGGGGAGCTGTTTTTT
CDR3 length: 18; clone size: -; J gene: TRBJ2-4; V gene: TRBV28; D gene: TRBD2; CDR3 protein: CASSLGGLAGLGKNIQYF; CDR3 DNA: TGTGCCAGCAGCCTCGGGGGACTAGCGGGGCTCGGCAAAAACATTCAGTACTTC
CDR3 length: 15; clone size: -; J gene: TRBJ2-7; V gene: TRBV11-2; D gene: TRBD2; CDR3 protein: CASSPRTSGRSEQYF; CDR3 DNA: TGTGCCAGCAGCCCACGGACTAGCGGCCGCAGCGAGCAGTACTTC
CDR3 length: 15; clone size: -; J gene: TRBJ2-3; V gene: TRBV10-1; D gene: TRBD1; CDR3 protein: CASSAQGRGLDTQYF; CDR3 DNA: TGCGCCAGCAGTGCACAGGGGAGAGGGCTGGATACGCAGTATTTT
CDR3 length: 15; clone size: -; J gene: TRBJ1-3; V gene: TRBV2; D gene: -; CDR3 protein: CASSKNTGSGNTIYF; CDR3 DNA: TGTGCCAGCAGCAAAAATACAGGCTCTGGAAACACCATATATTTT
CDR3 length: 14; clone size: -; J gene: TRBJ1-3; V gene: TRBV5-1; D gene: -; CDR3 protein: CASSLQGTSNTIYF; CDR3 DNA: TGCGCCAGCAGCTTGCAGGGGACCTCAAACACCATATATTTT
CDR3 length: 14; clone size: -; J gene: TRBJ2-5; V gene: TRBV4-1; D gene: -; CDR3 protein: CASSPIRQKETQYF; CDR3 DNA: TGCGCCAGCAGCCCGATCCGACAGAAAGAGACCCAGTACTTC
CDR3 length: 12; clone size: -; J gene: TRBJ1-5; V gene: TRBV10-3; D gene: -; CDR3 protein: CAISEISDAQHF; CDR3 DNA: TGTGCCATCAGTGAGATATCAGACGCCCAGCATTTT
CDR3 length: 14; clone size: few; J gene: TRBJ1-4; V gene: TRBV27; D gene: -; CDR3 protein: CASSSFEGVEKLFF; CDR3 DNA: TGTGCCAGCAGTTCCTTTGAGGGGGTGGAAAAACTGTTTTTT
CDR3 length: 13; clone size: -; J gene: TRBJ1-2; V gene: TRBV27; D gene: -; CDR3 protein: CASSFPNGGGYTF; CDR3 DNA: TGTGCCAGCAGTTTCCCTAATGGGGGCGGCTACACCTTC
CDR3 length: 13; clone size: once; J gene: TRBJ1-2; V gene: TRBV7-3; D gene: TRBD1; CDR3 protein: CASSTGQGDGYTF; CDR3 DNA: TGTGCCAGCAGCACCGGACAGGGGGATGGCTACACCTTC
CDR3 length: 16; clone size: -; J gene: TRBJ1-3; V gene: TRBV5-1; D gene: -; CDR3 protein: CASSLEAGGSGNTIYF; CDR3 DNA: TGCGCCAGCAGCTTGGAAGCCGGAGGTTCTGGAAACACCATATATTTT
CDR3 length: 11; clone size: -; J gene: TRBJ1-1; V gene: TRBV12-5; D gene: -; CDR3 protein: CASGRTVEAFF; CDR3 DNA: TGTGCTAGTGGTCGGACGGTTGAAGCTTTCTTT
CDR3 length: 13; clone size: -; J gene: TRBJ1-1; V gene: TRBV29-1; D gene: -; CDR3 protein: CSVGETGNTEAFF; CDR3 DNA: TGCAGCGTTGGAGAGACTGGGAACACTGAAGCTTTCTTT
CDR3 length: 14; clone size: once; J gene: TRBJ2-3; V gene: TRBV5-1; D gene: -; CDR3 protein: CASSRDRSTDTQYF; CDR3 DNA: TGCGCCAGCAGCAGGGACCGTAGCACAGATACGCAGTATTTT
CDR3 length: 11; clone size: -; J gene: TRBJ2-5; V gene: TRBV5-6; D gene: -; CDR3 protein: CASSLVETQYF; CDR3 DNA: TGTGCCAGCAGCTTGGTGGAGACCCAGTACTTC
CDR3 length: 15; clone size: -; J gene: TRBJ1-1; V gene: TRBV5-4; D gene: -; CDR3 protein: CASSPKRGVTTEAFF; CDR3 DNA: TGTGCCAGCAGCCCCAAACGAGGGGTCACCACTGAAGCTTTCTTT
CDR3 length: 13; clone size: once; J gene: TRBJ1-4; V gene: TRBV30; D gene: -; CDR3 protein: CAWSRGSKEKLFF; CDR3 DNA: TGTGCCTGGAGTAGGGGGAGCAAGGAAAAACTGTTTTTT
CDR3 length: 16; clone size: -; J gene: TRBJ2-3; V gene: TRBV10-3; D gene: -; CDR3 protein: CAIGRAAGSYTDTQYF; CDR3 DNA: TGTGCCATCGGGCGGGCGGCTGGATCTTACACAGATACGCAGTATTTT